The following is a T cell receptor (beta chain) sequence with its context. What it recognizes is unknown. This specimen belongs to a study of T-cell memory formation after mild COVID-19. Looking at the study overall: TCR clusters showed largely donor specificity. General study findings and limits: Contracting clones localized mainly to CM and EM when CD4+ and mainly to EMRA when CD8+. Contracting clones, day 15 to 85, had balanced CD4/CD8, and later expanders favored CD4+.

The ends lost 1 base at V and 5 bases at J; junction bases unmatched: 10. The CDR3 is 18 amino acids. Germline CDR1 LGHNA, CDR2 YSLEER. TCR alpha and TCR beta cDNA libraries carrying sample barcodes and UMIs were produced by 5'RACE using constant-segment primers. TCRdb re-analysed the 5' RACE reads in MiXCR, keeping a single row per CDR3 protein. This table holds some 88,000 distinct CDR3 sequences, 25% found once. The sequencing input was PBMCs or a T cell subset sorted from them (not recorded which). The receptor comes from a man aged 18 to 30 who had mild COVID-19 (a few samples of this study predate the infection). Cell type and time point are not known. This chain joins TRBV4-3 and TRBJ2-1; 11 bases line up with TRBD2. CDR3 nucleotide sequence: TGCGCCAGCAGCCAAGCCTATCGGACTAGCGGGTCGGACAATGAGCAGTTCTTC. Translation gives CASSQAYRTSGSDNEQFF.